The clone carrying this T cell receptor (beta chain) was seen repeatedly, ten times or more. This sample is part of a study of early T cells in non-severe SARS-CoV-2 infection. Germline values: CDR1 SGHTA, CDR2 FQGNSA. The V segment lost 5 bases and the J segment 5 bases; nucleotides outside the gene matches: 6. The CDR3 has 14 residues. TCRdb reprocessed the 5' RACE reads with MiXCR, giving one entry per CDR3 protein. The data contain 45,000 to 55,000 distinct CDR3 sequences, approximately 10% of them seen just once; the ten biggest clones take up roughly 10%. The sample was whole blood. The source is an adult who was a healthcare worker with PCR-confirmed SARS-CoV-2 infection or an uninfected control (not recorded which). This sequence joins TRBV7-2 and TRBJ1-2; 9 nucleotides match TRBD1. CDR3 region: CASSRTGGRYGYTF. The CDR3 nucleotides are TGTGCCAGCAGCAGAACAGGGGGCCGATATGGCTACACCTTC.